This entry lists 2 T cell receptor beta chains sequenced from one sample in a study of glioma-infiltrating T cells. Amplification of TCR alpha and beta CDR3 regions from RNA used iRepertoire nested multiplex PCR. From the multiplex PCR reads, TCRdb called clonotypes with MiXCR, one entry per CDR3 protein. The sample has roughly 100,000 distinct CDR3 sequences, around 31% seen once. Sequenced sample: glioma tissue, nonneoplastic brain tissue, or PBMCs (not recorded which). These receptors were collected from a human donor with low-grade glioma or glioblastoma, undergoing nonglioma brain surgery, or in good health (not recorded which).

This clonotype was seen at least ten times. CDR3 nucleotides: TGCATATGCCGGGCCATAGGAACAGATACGCAGTATTTT. Translation: CICRAIGTDTQYF. The V gene is TRBV20-1, the J gene TRBJ2-3; no reliable D call. Germline lookup yields CDR1 DFQATT and CDR2 SNEGSKA (reference sequence). The CDR3 is 13 amino acids.

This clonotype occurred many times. As DNA, the CDR3 is TGTGCCACGATAGACCACAGCTCCTACAATGAGCAGTTCTTC. Translated: CATIDHSSYNEQFF. The chain employs TRBV6-1 and TRBJ2-1, with unresolved D. V was trimmed by 10 bases and J by 0 bases, leaving 13 bases between them. This CDR3 has 14 amino acids. Germline V gives CDR1 MNHNS, CDR2 SASEGT.